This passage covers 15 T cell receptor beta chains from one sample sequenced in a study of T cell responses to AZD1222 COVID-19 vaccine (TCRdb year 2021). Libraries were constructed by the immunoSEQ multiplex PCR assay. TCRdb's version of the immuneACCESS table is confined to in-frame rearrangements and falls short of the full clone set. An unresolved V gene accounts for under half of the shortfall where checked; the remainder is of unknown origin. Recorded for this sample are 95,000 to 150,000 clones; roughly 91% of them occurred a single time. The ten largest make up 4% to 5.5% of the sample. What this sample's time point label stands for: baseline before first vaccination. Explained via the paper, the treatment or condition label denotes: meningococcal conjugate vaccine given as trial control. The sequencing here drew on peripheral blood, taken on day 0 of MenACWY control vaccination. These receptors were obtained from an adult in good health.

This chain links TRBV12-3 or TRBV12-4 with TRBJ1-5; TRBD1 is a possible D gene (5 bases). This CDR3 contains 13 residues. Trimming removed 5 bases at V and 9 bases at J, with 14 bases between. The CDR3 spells CASSTGTVRPQHF. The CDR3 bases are TGTGCCAGCAGTACCGGGACCGTGCGGCCCCAGCATTTT.

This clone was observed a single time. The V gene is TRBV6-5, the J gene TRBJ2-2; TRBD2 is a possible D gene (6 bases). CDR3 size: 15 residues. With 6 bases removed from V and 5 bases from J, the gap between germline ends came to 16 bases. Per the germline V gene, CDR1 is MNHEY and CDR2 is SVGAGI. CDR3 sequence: CASRTRDSPTGELFF. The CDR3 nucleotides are TGTGCCAGCAGAACCCGGGACTCCCCAACCGGGGAGCTGTTTTTT.

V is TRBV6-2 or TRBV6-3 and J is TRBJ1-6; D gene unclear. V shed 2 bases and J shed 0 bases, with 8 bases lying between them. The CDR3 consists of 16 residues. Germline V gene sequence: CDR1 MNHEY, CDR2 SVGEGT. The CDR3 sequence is CASSYDLDSYNSPLHF. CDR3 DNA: TGTGCCAGCAGTTACGACCTGGACTCCTATAATTCACCCCTCCACTTT.

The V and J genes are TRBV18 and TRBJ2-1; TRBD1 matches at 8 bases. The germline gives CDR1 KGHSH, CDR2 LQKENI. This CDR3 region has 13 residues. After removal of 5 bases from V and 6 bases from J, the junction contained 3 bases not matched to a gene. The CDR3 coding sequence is TGTGCCAGCTCATCTGGACAGGGCAATGAGCAGTTCTTC. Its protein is CASSSGQGNEQFF.

The CDR3 region has the DNA TGTGCCAGCAGTTTTTTGAGCTCCTATAATTCACCCCTCCACTTT. Protein product: CASSFLSSYNSPLHF. The chain joins TRBV27 to TRBJ1-6; D ambiguous. The CDR3 runs to 15 residues. Trimming pared 3 bases from V and 0 bases from J, leaving 6 bases between. The V gene's germline CDR1 is MNHEY and CDR2 SMNVEV (reference sequence).

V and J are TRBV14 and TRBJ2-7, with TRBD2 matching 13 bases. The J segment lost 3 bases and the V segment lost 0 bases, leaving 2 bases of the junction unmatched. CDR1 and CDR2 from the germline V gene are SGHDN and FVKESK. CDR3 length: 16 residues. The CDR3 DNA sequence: TGTGCCAGCAGCCAAGAGAGACTAGCGGGAGGCTACGAGCAGTACTTC. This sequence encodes CASSQERLAGGYEQYF.

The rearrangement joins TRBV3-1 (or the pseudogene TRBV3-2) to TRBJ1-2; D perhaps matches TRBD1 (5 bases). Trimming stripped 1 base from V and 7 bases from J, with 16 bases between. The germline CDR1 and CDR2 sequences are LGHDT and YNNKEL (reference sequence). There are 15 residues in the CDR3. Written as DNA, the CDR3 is TGTGCCAGCAGCCAAGTGGGGGGAGTTTTTCGTGGCTACACCTTC. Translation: CASSQVGGVFRGYTF.

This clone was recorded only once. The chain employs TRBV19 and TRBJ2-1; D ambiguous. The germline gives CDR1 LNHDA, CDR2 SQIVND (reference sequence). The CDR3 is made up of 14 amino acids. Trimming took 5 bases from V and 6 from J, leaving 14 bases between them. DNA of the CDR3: TGTGCCAGTAGTCCCACCTTTGGGCTCAATGAGCAGTTCTTC. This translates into CASSPTFGLNEQFF.

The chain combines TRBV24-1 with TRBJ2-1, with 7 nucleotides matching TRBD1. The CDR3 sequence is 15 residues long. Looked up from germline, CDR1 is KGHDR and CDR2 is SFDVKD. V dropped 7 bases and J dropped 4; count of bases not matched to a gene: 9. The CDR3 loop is CATSLGQVPYNEQFF. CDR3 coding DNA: TGTGCCACCAGCTTAGGACAGGTTCCTTACAATGAGCAGTTCTTC.

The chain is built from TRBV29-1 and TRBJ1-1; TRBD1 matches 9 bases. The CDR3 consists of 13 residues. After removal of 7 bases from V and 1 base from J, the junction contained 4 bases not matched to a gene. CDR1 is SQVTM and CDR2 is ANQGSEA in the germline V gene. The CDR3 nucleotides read TGCAGCGGGATGACAGGGGGGAACACTGAAGCTTTCTTT. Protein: CSGMTGGNTEAFF.

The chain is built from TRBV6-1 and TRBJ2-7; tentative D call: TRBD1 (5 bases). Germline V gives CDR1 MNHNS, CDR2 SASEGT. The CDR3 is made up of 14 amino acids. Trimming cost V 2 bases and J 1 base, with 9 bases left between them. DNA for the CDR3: TGTGCCAGCAGTGAAATAGGGGATTCCTACGAGCAGTACGTC. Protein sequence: CASSEIGDSYEQYV.

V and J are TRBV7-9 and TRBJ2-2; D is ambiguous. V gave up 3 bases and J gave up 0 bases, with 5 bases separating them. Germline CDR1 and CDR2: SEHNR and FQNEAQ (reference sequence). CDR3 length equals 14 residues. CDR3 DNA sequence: TGTGCCAGCAGCTTTCTCGCGAACACCGGGGAGCTGTTTTTT. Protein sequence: CASSFLANTGELFF.

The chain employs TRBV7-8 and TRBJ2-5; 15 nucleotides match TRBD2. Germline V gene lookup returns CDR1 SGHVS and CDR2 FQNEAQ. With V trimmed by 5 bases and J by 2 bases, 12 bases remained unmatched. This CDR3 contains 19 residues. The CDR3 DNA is TGTGCCAGCAGCCCGGGCAGGACTAGCGGGGGGGCCATGCAAGAGACCCAGTACTTC. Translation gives CASSPGRTSGGAMQETQYF.

CDR3 region: CASSLASGANYGYTF. Here the CDR3 DNA reads TGTGCCAGCAGCTTAGCCTCAGGGGCTAACTATGGCTACACCTTC. V and J are TRBV7-9 and TRBJ1-2; a possible D gene is TRBD1 (6 bases). Per germline, CDR1 SEHNR and CDR2 FQNEAQ (reference sequence). V lost 0 bases and J 0 bases, leaving 8 bases between the germline ends. The CDR3 length is 15 residues.

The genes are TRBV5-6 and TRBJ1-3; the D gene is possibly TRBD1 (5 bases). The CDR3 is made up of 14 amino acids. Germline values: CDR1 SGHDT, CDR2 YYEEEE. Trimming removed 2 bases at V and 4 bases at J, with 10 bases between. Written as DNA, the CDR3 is TGTGCCAGCAGCTTCACAGGAGGAGGAAACACCATATATTTT. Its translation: CASSFTGGGNTIYF.